Presented here are 4 T cell receptor beta chains from one specimen sequenced in a study of graft-versus-host responses after intestinal transplantation (dated by TCRdb to 2020 to 2022). The sample's time point, from its label and the paper: cells obtained before transplantation from donor or recipient. The library was built by means of the immunoSEQ multiplex PCR assay. The table comes from immuneACCESS by way of TCRdb, which keeps in-frame sequences with V and J called. Part of the clones is missing from these tables; in studies checked, under half for an unresolved V gene and the rest for unknown reasons. Counted in this sample were about 120,000 clones; approximately 93% of them appeared once. The ten top clones hold more than 0.95% of the sample. These receptors have no identified antigens. The specimen was unstimulated CD8+ T cells sorted from spleen or lymph node cells, collected before transplant. Every receptor here comes from a human donor who was the organ donor for an intestinal transplant.

The chain joins TRBV29-1 to TRBJ2-7; 12 positions match TRBD2. V was clipped by 4 bases and J by 4 bases; unmatched bases: 2. Germline lookup yields CDR1 SQVTM and CDR2 ANQGSEA. The CDR3 extends over 13 amino acids. The CDR3 DNA follows: TGCAGCGTTGTACTAGCGGGAGGATACGAGCAGTACTTC. It translates to CSVVLAGGYEQYF.

J is TRBJ1-3 and V is TRBV7-9; the D gene is possibly TRBD1 (5 bases). From germline, CDR1 is SEHNR and CDR2 FQNEAQ (reference sequence). Trimming pared 5 bases from V and 2 bases from J, leaving 16 bases between. The CDR3 sequence is 16 residues long. The CDR3 DNA follows: TGTGCCAGCAGCGGAGGGCGCAGGGAACCTGGAAACACCATATATTTT. Protein product: CASSGGRREPGNTIYF. The complete variable domain, with remaining parts taken from reference TRBV7-9 and TRBJ1-3, reads DTGVSQNPRHKITKRGQNVTFRCDPISEHNRLYWYRQTLGQGPEFLTYFQNEAQLEKSRLLSDRFSAERPKGSFSTLEIQRTEQGDSAMYLCASSGGRREPGNTIYFGEGSWLTVV.

The chain employs TRBV29-1 and TRBJ2-3, with TRBD2 matching over 7 bases. V trimming: 0 bases; J trimming: 4 bases; junction bases outside the gene matches: 16. Germline V gene sequence: CDR1 SQVTM, CDR2 ANQGSEA. The CDR3 covers 18 residues. The CDR3, as DNA: TGCAGCGTTGAAGATAGGTCTGAGCGGGACCTCCTCTCAGATACGCAGTATTTT. Its translation: CSVEDRSERDLLSDTQYF.

This clone was seen a single time. The V call is TRBV28, the J call TRBJ2-1; 7 bases are a match to TRBD2. The CDR3 length is 17 residues. Germline V gene lookup returns CDR1 MDHEN and CDR2 SYDVKM. The J segment lost 13 bases and the V segment lost 6 bases, leaving 24 bases of the junction unmatched. In DNA, the CDR3 is TGTGCCAGCAGCCCGGGACTATCCCTTAGTGGGGACTACTTCCAGTTCTTC. Translated: CASSPGLSLSGDYFQFF.